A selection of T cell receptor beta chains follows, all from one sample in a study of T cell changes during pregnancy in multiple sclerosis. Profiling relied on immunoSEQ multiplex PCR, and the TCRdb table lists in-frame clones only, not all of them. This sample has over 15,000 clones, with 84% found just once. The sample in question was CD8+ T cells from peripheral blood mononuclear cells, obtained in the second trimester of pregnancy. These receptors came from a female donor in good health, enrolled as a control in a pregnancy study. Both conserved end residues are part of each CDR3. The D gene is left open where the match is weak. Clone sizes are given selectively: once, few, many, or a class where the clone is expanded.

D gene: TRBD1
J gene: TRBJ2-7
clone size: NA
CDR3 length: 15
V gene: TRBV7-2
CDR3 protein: CASSPSGTGSYEQYF
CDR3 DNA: TGTGCCAGCAGCCCGTCCGGGACAGGTTCCTACGAGCAGTACTTC

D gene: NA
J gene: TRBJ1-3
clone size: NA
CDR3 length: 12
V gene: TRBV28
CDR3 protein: CASSFNGNTIYF
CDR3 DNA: TGTGCCAGCAGTTTTAATGGAAACACCATATATTTT

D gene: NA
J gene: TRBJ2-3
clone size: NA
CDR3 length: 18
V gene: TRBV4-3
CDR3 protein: CASSQDIPPGSFTDTQYF
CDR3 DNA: TGCGCCAGCAGCCAAGATATCCCTCCAGGCTCCTTCACAGATACGCAGTATTTT

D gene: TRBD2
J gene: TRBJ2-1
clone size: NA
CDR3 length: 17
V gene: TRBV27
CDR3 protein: CASTIKWGGSSYNEQFF
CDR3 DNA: TGTGCCAGCACGATAAAGTGGGGAGGGAGCTCCTACAATGAGCAGTTCTTC

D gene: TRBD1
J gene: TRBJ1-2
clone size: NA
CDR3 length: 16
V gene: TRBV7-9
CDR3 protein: CASSLADTGVSYGYTF
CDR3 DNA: TGTGCCAGCAGCTTAGCCGACACAGGGGTTTCCTATGGCTACACCTTC

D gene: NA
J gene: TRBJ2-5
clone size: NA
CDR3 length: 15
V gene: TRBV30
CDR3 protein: CAWKKKGGARETQYF
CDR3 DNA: TGTGCCTGGAAAAAAAAAGGGGGGGCGCGGGAGACCCAGTACTTC

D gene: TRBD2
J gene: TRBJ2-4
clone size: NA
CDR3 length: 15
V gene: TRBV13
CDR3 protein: CASTPPGRGENIQYF
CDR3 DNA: TGTGCCAGCACCCCACCTGGGCGGGGGGAGAACATTCAGTACTTC

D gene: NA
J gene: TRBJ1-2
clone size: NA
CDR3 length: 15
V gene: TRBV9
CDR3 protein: CASSAPQGRPYGYTF
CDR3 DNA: TGTGCCAGCAGCGCCCCTCAAGGGAGACCCTATGGCTACACCTTC

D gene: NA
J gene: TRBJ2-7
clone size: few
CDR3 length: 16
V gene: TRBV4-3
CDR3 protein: CASSQGGRDNTYEQYF
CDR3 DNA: TGCGCCAGCAGCCAAGGGGGAAGGGACAATACCTACGAGCAGTACTTC

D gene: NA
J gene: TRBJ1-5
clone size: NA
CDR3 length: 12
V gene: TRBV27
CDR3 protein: CASSLAPPAQHF
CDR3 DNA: TGTGCCAGCAGTTTAGCCCCCCCGGCCCAGCATTTT

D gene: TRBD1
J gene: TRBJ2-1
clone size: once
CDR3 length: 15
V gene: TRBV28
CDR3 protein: CASSPGQGADNEQFF
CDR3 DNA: TGTGCCAGCTCTCCGGGACAGGGGGCGGACAATGAGCAGTTCTTC

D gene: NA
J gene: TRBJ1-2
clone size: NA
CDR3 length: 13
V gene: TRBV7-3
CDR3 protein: CASSLGQNYGYTF
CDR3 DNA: TGTGCCAGCAGTCTCGGACAGAACTATGGCTACACCTTC

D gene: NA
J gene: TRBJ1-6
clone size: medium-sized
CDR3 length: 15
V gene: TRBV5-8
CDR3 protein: CASSFPNTYNSPLHF
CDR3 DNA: TGTGCCAGCAGCTTTCCGAACACCTATAATTCACCCCTCCACTTT

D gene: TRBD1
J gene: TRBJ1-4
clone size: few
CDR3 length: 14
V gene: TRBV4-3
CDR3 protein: CASSPDRDGEKLFF
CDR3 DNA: TGCGCCAGCAGCCCGGACAGGGATGGTGAAAAACTGTTTTTT

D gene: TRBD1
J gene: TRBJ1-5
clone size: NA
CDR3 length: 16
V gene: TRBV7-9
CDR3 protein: CASSLVGQGRNQPQHF
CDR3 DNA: TGTGCCAGCAGCTTAGTAGGACAGGGGCGAAATCAGCCCCAGCATTTT

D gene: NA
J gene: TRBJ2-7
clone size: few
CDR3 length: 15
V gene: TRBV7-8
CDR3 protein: CASSPGSPPSGEQYF
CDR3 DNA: TGTGCCAGCAGCCCTGGGAGTCCACCCTCGGGCGAGCAGTACTTC

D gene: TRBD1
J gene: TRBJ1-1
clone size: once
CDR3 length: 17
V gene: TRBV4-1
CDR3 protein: CASSQPPTGGLNTEAFF
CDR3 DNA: TGCGCCAGCAGCCAACCTCCGACAGGGGGCCTGAACACTGAAGCTTTCTTT

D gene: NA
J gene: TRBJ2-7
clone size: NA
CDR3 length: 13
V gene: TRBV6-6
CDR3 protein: CASAAERTREQYF
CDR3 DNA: TGTGCCAGCGCTGCCGAAAGGACTCGCGAGCAGTACTTC

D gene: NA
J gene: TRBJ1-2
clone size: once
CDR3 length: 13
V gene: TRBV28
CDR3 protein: CAGTLRAGYGYTF
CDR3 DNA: TGTGCCGGCACCCTCAGGGCGGGGTATGGCTACACCTTC

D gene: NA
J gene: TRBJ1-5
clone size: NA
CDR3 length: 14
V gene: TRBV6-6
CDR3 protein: CASSYPGANQPQHF
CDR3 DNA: TGTGCCAGCAGTTACCCAGGGGCGAATCAGCCCCAGCATTTT

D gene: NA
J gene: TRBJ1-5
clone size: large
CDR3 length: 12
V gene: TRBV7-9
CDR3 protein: CASSYWHQPQHF
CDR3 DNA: TGTGCCAGCAGCTATTGGCATCAGCCCCAGCATTTT

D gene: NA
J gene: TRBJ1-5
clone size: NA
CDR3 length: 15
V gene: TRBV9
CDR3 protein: CASSEQGNSNQPQHF
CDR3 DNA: TGTGCCAGCAGCGAACAGGGCAATAGCAATCAGCCCCAGCATTTT

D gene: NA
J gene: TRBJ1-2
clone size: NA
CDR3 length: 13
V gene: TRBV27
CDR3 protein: CASSLAGFYGYTF
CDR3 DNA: TGTGCCAGCAGTTTAGCAGGATTCTATGGCTACACCTTC

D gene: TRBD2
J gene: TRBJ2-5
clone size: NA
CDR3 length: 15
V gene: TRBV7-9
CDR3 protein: CASSPSGASQETQYF
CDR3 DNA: TGTGCCAGCAGCCCTAGCGGGGCCTCCCAAGAGACCCAGTACTTC

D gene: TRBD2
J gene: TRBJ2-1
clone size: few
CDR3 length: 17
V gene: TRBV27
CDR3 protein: CASRRLGGAGWFNEQFF
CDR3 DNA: TGTGCCAGCAGGCGACTCGGGGGGGCCGGTTGGTTTAATGAGCAGTTCTTC

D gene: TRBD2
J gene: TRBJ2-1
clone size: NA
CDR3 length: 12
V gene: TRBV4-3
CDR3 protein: CASSHPREGQFF
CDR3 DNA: TGCGCCAGCAGCCATCCTAGGGAGGGGCAGTTCTTC

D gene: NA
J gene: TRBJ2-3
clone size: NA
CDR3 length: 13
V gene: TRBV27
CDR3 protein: CASSLIEGDTQYF
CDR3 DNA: TGTGCCAGCAGTTTAATAGAGGGAGATACGCAGTATTTT

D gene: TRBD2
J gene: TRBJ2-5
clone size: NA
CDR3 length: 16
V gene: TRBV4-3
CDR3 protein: CASSQLLAGVGETQYF
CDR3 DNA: TGCGCCAGCAGCCAACTGCTAGCGGGGGTAGGAGAGACCCAGTACTTC

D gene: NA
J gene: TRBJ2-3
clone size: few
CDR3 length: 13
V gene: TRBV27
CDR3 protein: CASSLAITDTQYF
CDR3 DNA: TGTGCCAGCAGTCTAGCTATCACAGATACGCAGTATTTT

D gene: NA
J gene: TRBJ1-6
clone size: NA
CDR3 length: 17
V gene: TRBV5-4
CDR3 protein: CASSLAGPSSYNSPLHF
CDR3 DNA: TGTGCCAGCAGCTTGGCAGGGCCGAGCTCCTATAATTCACCCCTCCACTTT

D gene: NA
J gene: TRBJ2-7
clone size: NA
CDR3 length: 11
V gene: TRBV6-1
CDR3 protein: CASSFRGEQYF
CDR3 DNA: TGTGCCAGCAGTTTCAGGGGCGAGCAGTACTTC

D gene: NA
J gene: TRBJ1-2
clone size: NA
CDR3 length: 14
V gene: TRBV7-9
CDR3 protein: CASSSGGSRYGYTF
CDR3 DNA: TGTGCCAGCAGTTCCGGGGGGTCTAGGTATGGCTACACCTTC

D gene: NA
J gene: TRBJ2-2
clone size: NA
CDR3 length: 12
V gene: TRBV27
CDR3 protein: CASSYITGELFF
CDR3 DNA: TGTGCCAGCAGTTATATCACCGGGGAGCTGTTTTTT

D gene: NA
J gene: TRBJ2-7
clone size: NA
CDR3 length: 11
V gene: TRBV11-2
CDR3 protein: CASSRSWKQYF
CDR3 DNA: TGTGCCAGCAGCCGGAGCTGGAAGCAGTACTTC

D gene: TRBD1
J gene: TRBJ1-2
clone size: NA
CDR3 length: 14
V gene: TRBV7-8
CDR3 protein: CASSINRGGGGYTF
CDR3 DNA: TGTGCCAGCAGTATAAACAGGGGTGGTGGTGGCTACACCTTC

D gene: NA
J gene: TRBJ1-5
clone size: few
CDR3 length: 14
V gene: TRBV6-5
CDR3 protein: CASSSGFSNQPQHF
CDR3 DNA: TGTGCCAGCAGTTCAGGGTTTAGCAATCAGCCCCAGCATTTT

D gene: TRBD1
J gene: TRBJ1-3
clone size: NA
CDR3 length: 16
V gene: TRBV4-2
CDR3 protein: CASSQDWTGSGNTIYF
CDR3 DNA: TGTGCCAGCAGCCAAGATTGGACAGGTTCTGGAAACACCATATATTTT

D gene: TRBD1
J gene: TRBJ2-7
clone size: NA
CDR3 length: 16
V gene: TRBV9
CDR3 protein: CASSVRGQGAHYEQYF
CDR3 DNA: TGTGCCAGCAGCGTGAGGGGACAGGGGGCCCACTACGAGCAGTACTTC

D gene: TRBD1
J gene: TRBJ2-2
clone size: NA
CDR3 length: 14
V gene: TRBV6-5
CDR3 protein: CASSGDSWIGELFF
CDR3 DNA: TGTGCCAGCAGTGGGGACAGCTGGATCGGGGAGCTGTTTTTT

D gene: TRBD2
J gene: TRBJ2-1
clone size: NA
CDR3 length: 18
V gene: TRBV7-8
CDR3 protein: CASSSLGAGGQVENEQFF
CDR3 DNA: TGTGCCAGCAGCTCCCTGGGAGCGGGGGGGCAAGTAGAGAATGAGCAGTTCTTC